This TCR beta chain was documented in a study of OX40 agonist ivuxolimab in advanced cancers. Study-level findings and limits: Low normalized clonal expansion also occurred in some nonresponding patients.

Sampling times: baseline, cycle 4 day 1, cycle 7 day 1. Worth noting for this clone: Its specificity is unknown.

CDR1 and CDR2 from the germline V gene are SEHNR and FQNEAQ (reference sequence). V gave up 5 bases and J gave up 9 bases; unmatched junction bases: 6. This CDR3 has 13 amino acids. Clones were read by immunoSEQ multiplex PCR, and TCRdb kept only the in-frame ones, dropping some. The sample consists of around 80,000 clones, roughly 89% of them appearing once. The receptor was derived from an adult with an advanced solid tumor such as melanoma, head and neck, liver or kidney cancer. The sequencing here drew on CD4+ or CD8+ T cells sorted from blood, taken in a trial of the OX40 agonist ivuxolimab. This sequence joins TRBV7-9 and TRBJ1-2; 10 bases agree with TRBD1. CDR3: CASSPGQGVRYTF. The CDR3 bases are TGTGCCAGCAGCCCAGGACAGGGGGTTCGCTACACCTTC.